The 20 T cell receptor beta chains below come from one sample, sequenced in a study of neurological immune-mediated disorders. MiXCR, run by TCRdb on the 5' RACE reads, gives a single entry per CDR3 protein. The table lists almost 30,000 distinct CDR3 sequences, 12% of them singletons, with 5.8% in the top ten. Specimen: PBMCs. The receptors derive from an older woman in good health.

This clonotype has at least ten counts. V usage is TRBV6-1 and J usage is TRBJ2-7; 7 bases align to TRBD2. The germline V gene encodes CDR1 MNHNS and CDR2 SASEGT. V shed 6 bases, J shed 4 bases, and the junction held 9 bases outside the gene matches. The CDR3 is 14 amino acids. The CDR3 nucleotides read TGTGCCAGCAGGAGGGAGGGGCACAGTTACGAGCAGTACTTC. Protein product: CASRREGHSYEQYF.

Note on this clonotype: A junction boundary mismatches the germline segment, possibly from a read error. The chain couples TRBV27 to TRBJ2-5, with 9 bases fitting TRBD1. This CDR3 comprises 13 residues. Looked up from germline, CDR1 is MNHEY and CDR2 is SMNVEV (reference sequence). The CDR3 is CASSLRQGETHYF. The CDR3, as DNA: TGTGCTAGCAGTTTAAGACAGGGGGAGACCCATTACTTC.

In its sample, this clonotype was seen many times. The chain couples TRBV4-3 to TRBJ1-2, with D perhaps matching TRBD1 (5 bases). This CDR3 comprises 14 residues. Germline CDR1 reads LGHNA; CDR2 reads YSLEER. Trimming took 0 bases from V and 4 from J, leaving 9 bases between them. CDR3 nucleotides: TGCGCCAGCAGCCAAGATTCCGGGGGCTATGGCTACACCTTC. It encodes CASSQDSGGYGYTF.

This clonotype has at least ten counts. The chain carries TRBV18 and TRBJ1-6, with TRBD1 identical over 7 bases. Germline CDR1 is KGHSH and CDR2 is LQKENI. The trim removed 6 bases at V and 8 bases at J, leaving 13 bases unmatched. This CDR3 has 16 amino acids. The CDR3 DNA is TGTGCCAGCTCGCCTAACTGGGACAGAACCTATTCACCCCTCCACTTT. Translating gives CASSPNWDRTYSPLHF.

The V call is TRBV6-6, the J call TRBJ2-3, with D tentatively TRBD1 (6 bases). The CDR3 consists of 16 residues. CDR1 is MNHNY and CDR2 is SVGAGI in the germline V gene (reference sequence). The germline V and J ends were trimmed by 5 bases and 4 bases, with 19 bases remaining between them. In DNA, the CDR3 is TGTGCCAGCAGTACACACAGGGTTTTAGGCGCAGATACGCAGTATTTT. Translating gives CASSTHRVLGADTQYF.

This clonotype appeared once. V and J are TRBV14 and TRBJ2-7, with TRBD2 matching over 10 bases. After removal of 5 bases from V and 7 bases from J, the junction contained 11 bases not matched to a gene. Germline V gene data show CDR1 as SGHDN and CDR2 as FVKESK. The CDR3 is made up of 15 amino acids. The CDR3 loop is CASSALLAGVGEQYF. The CDR3 DNA is TGTGCCAGCAGCGCCCTGCTAGCGGGGGTCGGGGAGCAGTACTTC.

This clonotype was counted once. V is TRBV11-2 and J is TRBJ2-4; D remains ambiguous. CDR3 length: 18 residues. Germline V gene data show CDR1 as SGHAT and CDR2 as FQNNGV. Deletions cut 0 bases from V and 0 bases from J, with 15 bases between. The CDR3 sequence is CASSLDVPLRIAKNIQYF. CDR3 coding DNA: TGTGCCAGCAGCTTAGATGTCCCGCTCCGAATAGCCAAAAACATTCAGTACTTC.

This clonotype was observed at least ten times. V is TRBV12-3 or TRBV12-4 and J is TRBJ2-1, with 9 nucleotides matching TRBD2. V was pared by 6 bases and J by 9 bases, with 15 bases of the junction left unmatched. The CDR3 consists of 16 residues. CDR3 protein: CASSLWGSGGRSEQFF. In DNA, the CDR3 is TGTGCCAGCAGCTTGTGGGGTAGCGGGGGACGGAGTGAGCAGTTCTTC.

This clonotype occurred many times. V and J are TRBV5-1 and TRBJ2-3, with TRBD2 identical over 15 bases. The germline V gene encodes CDR1 SGHRS and CDR2 YFSETQ. The CDR3 length is 16 residues. V lost 2 bases to trimming and J lost 3 bases; unmatched junction nucleotides: 1. The CDR3 reads CASSFGLAGGTDTQYF. The CDR3 nucleotides read TGCGCCAGCAGCTTCGGACTAGCGGGGGGGACAGATACGCAGTATTTT. The entire variable domain, with the rest obtained from reference TRBV5-1 and TRBJ2-3, is as follows: KAGVTQTPRYLIKTRGQQVTLSCSPISGHRSVSWYQQTPGQGLQFLFEYFSETQRNKGNFPGRFSGRQFSNSRSEMNVSTLELGDSALYLCASSFGLAGGTDTQYFGPGTRLTVL.

The sample holds many counts of this clonotype. J is TRBJ1-5 and V is TRBV5-5; D possibly corresponds to TRBD1 (5 bases). The CDR3 is 15 amino acids. V lost 9 bases, J lost 6 bases, and 22 bases lay in between. CDR1 is SGHKS and CDR2 is YYEKEE in the germline V gene (reference sequence). The CDR3 loop is CATPPGPVICQPQHF. The CDR3 DNA reads as TGTGCCACCCCGCCGGGACCGGTAATTTGTCAGCCCCAGCATTTT.

In this sample, this clonotype turned up many times. The CDR3 spells CASSFRGLPGLGVKGETQYF. The CDR3 nucleotides read TGTGCCAGCAGTTTCCGCGGTTTACCGGGACTTGGGGTAAAGGGGGAGACCCAGTACTTC. The V and J genes are TRBV12-3 or TRBV12-4 and TRBJ2-5; a weak D match, TRBD2 (6 bases). Trimming cost V 3 bases and J 5 bases, with 31 bases left between them. The CDR3 contains 20 residues.

This clonotype was counted many times. V gene TRBV21-1 combines with J gene TRBJ2-1; TRBD2 is the table's D call, not checked against the DNA. TRBV21-1 is tagged as a pseudogene. The CDR3 covers 21 residues. The CDR3 region is CASSKGSGTSGGCSSYNEQFF. The CDR3 DNA is TGTGCCAGCAGCAAAGGGAGTGGAACTAGCGGGGGATGCAGCTCCTACAATGAGCAGTTCTTC.

This clonotype appeared many times. The chain combines TRBV5-1 with TRBJ2-7, with 12 positions matching TRBD1. The CDR3 covers 14 residues. V was clipped by 3 bases and J by 4 bases; unmatched bases: 2. CDR1 and CDR2 from the germline V gene are SGHRS and YFSETQ. CDR3 in DNA: TGCGCCAGCAGCTCGGGACAGGGGGCTTACGAGCAGTACTTC. It specifies CASSSGQGAYEQYF.

At least ten counts were recorded for this clonotype. The J gene is TRBJ2-3, the V gene TRBV20-1; the match to TRBD2 covers 8 bases. This CDR3 spans 15 amino acids. The ends lost 1 base at V and 1 base at J; junction bases unmatched: 4. Per germline, CDR1 DFQATT and CDR2 SNEGSKA (reference sequence). CDR3 bases: TGCAGTGCTAGAGCCGGTAGCGGGGGCACAGATACGCAGTATTTT. Translating gives CSARAGSGGTDTQYF.

At least ten counts were recorded for this clonotype. The chain combines TRBV5-6 with TRBJ2-2, with D perhaps given as TRBD1 or TRBD2 (5 bases each). The germline gives CDR1 SGHDT, CDR2 YYEEEE. The CDR3 consists of 20 residues. V was pared by 4 bases and J by 3 bases, with 28 bases between. Written as DNA, the CDR3 is TGTGCCAGCAGCAGATCCTACGGGCAGTCGGGGCCGCTATACACCGGGGAGCTGTTTTTT. Translation gives CASSRSYGQSGPLYTGELFF.

V is TRBV29-1 and J is TRBJ1-2; D perhaps matches TRBD1 (6 bases). Germline values: CDR1 SQVTM, CDR2 ANQGSEA. Trimming shortened V by 4 bases and J by 4 bases, and 16 bases separated the two germline ends. The CDR3 covers 14 residues. The CDR3 loop is CSVGGRGGGYGYTF. DNA of the CDR3: TGCAGCGTTGGGGGACGGGGAGGGGGCTATGGCTACACCTTC.

This clonotype came up many times. The V gene is TRBV6-1, the J gene TRBJ1-1, with 10 bases identical to TRBD1. Per germline, CDR1 MNHNS and CDR2 SASEGT. CDR3 length: 13 amino acids. The V segment lost 9 bases and the J segment 6 bases; nucleotides outside the gene matches: 7. Here the CDR3 DNA reads TGTGCCAGTGCTGCGACAGGGGGCCCTGAAGCTTTCTTT. It encodes CASAATGGPEAFF.

As for this clonotype: A read error may produce the germline difference seen at one junction end. CDR3 in DNA: TGTGTCAGCAGCCCCCAAGGTCGGTTTGGGGCTGAAGCTTTCTTT. Translated: CVSSPQGRFGAEAFF. The V gene is TRBV5-1, the J gene TRBJ1-1; D not certain. The CDR3 runs 15 residues. CDR1 is SGHRS and CDR2 is YFSETQ in the germline V gene.

This clonotype showed up many times. This chain uses TRBV5-1 with TRBJ2-7; D possibly corresponds to TRBD2 (6 bases). In germline, CDR1 is SGHRS, CDR2 YFSETQ. V lost 1 base and J lost 1, with 9 bases in between. This CDR3 is 14 amino acids long. CDR3 coding DNA: TGCGCCAGCAGCTTGCCGGGGGATTCCTACGAGCAGTACTTC. Translating it yields CASSLPGDSYEQYF.

Many counts were recorded for this clonotype. The chain is built from TRBV10-3 and TRBJ2-7; unclear D gene. The CDR3 spans 14 residues. Trimming pared 3 bases from V and 1 base from J, leaving 10 bases between. Per the germline V gene, CDR1 is ENHRY and CDR2 is SYGVKD. The CDR3 DNA sequence: TGTGCCATCAGTGATAACGTACTTTCCTACGAGCAGTACTTC. Amino acids: CAISDNVLSYEQYF.